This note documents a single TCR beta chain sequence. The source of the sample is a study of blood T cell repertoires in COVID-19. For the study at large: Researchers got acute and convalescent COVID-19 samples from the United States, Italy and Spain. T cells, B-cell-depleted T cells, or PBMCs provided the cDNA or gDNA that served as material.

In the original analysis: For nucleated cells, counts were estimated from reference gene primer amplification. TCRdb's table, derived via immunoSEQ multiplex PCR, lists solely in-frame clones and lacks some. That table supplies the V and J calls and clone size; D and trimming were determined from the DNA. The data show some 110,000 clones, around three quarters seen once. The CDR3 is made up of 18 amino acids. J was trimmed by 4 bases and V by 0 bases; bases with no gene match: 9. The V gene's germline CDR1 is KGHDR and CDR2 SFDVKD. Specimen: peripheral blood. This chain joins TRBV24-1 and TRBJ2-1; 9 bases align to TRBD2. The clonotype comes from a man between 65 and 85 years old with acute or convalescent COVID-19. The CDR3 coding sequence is TGTGCCACCAGTGATTTGAGGACTGGGCGGGGGGGTTACAATGAGCAGTTCTTC. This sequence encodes CATSDLRTGRGGYNEQFF.